This T cell receptor (beta chain) was identified during a study of read filtering for tumor transcriptome and immune sequencing. Across the study: DNase treatment preceded whole-transcriptome library preparation.

Regarding the study as a whole: In IR-seq, single-read clonotypes were about 81.9% of clonotypes but 3% to 3.5% of reads.

Trimming removed 4 bases at V and 4 bases at J, with 19 bases between. Germline V gene lookup returns CDR1 SGHTA and CDR2 FQGTGA. This CDR3 region has 17 residues. Note on this clonotype: The antigen is unknown. With a much larger clone just one base away, this may be a read error.

From 300 to 400 ng of RNA, a library with molecular barcoded alpha/delta and beta/gamma adaptors was made. From the reads, TCRdb called clonotypes with MiXCR, one entry per CDR3 protein. The repertoire holds about 130,000 distinct CDR3 sequences, with over 10% as singletons. Specimen: a population of CD138-negative cells sorted from bone marrow. This chain joins TRBV7-3 and TRBJ2-2; D assignment may be TRBD1 or TRBD2 (5 bases each). The clonotype was recovered from a donor at least 40 years old with multiple myeloma. CDR3 protein: CASSSPPGEGSTGELFF. The CDR3, as DNA: TGTGCCAGCAGCTCCCCCCCTGGAGAGGGGAGCACCGGGGAGCTGTTTTTT.